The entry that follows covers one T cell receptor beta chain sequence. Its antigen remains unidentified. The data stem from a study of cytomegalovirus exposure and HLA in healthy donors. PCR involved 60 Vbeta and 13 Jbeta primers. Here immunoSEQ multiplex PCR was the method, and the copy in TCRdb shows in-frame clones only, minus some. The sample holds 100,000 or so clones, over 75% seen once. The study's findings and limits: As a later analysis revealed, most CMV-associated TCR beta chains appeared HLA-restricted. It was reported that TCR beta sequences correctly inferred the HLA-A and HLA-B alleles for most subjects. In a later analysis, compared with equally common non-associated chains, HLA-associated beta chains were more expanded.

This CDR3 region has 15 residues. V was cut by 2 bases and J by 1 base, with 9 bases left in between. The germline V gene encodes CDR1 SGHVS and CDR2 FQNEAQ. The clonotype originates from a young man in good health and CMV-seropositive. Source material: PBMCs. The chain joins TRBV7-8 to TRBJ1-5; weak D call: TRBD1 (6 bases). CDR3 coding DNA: TGTGCCAGCAGCTTAAGGGGGGGGAGCAATCAGCCCCAGCATTTT. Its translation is CASSLRGGSNQPQHF.